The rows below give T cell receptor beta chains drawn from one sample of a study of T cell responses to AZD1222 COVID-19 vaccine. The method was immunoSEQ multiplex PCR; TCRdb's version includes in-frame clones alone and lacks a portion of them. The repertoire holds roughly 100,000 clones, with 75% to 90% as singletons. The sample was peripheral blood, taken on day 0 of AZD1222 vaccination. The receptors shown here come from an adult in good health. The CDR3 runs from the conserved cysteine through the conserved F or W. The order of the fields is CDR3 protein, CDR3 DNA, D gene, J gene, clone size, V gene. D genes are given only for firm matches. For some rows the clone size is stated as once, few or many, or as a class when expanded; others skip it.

CASSQDGFNYGYTF | TGTGCCAGCAGCCAAGACGGATTTAACTATGGCTACACCTTC | NA | TRBJ1-2 | NA | TRBV4-2
CASRPGQGSGGYTF | TGCGCCAGCAGGCCGGGACAGGGATCTGGGGGCTACACCTTC | TRBD1 | TRBJ1-2 | NA | TRBV5-1
CASSSPGGGYGYTF | TGTGCCAGCAGCTCCCCAGGGGGCGGCTATGGCTACACCTTC | TRBD1 | TRBJ1-2 | NA | TRBV7-6
CASSRTVYNEQFF | TGTGCCAGCAGCCGGACGGTGTACAATGAGCAGTTCTTC | NA | TRBJ2-1 | NA | TRBV14
CAISGGHSSYEQYF | TGTGCCATCAGTGGGGGACATTCCTCCTACGAGCAGTACTTC | NA | TRBJ2-7 | NA | TRBV10-3
CASRRGAAGTQYF | TGTGCCAGCAGGCGAGGGGCTGCAGGGACCCAGTACTTC | NA | TRBJ2-5 | NA | TRBV6-5
CASSQGGTPTLNTEAFF | TGTGCCAGCAGCCAAGGGGGGACACCGACTTTGAACACTGAAGCTTTCTTT | NA | TRBJ1-1 | NA | TRBV28
CASSSGNTGTEAFF | TGCGCCAGCAGCTCAGGGAATACAGGCACTGAAGCTTTCTTT | NA | TRBJ1-1 | NA | TRBV4-1
CASIPPSAGGRTDTQYF | TGTGCCAGCATCCCCCCATCAGCGGGAGGCCGCACAGATACGCAGTATTTT | TRBD2 | TRBJ2-3 | NA | TRBV2
CASRRTGGGEQYF | TGTGCCAGCAGGAGGACAGGGGGCGGAGAGCAGTACTTC | TRBD1 | TRBJ2-7 | few | TRBV6-5
CASSSRLTLGAALGEQFF | TGTGCCAGCAGCTCAAGATTGACCCTAGGAGCCGCCCTCGGTGAGCAGTTCTTC | NA | TRBJ2-1 | NA | TRBV11-2
CASSPPGQPTGELFF | TGCGCCAGCAGCCCTCCGGGACAACCGACCGGGGAGCTGTTTTTT | NA | TRBJ2-2 | NA | TRBV5-1
CASSLSGAYEQYF | TGTGCCAGCAGTTTATCCGGGGCCTACGAGCAGTACTTC | NA | TRBJ2-7 | NA | TRBV27
CASSPDLNYGYTF | TGTGCCAGCAGTCCGGATCTGAACTATGGCTACACCTTC | NA | TRBJ1-2 | NA | TRBV28
CASGLAQGAYEQYF | TGTGCTAGTGGTTTGGCACAGGGGGCCTACGAGCAGTACTTC | TRBD1 | TRBJ2-7 | NA | TRBV12-5
CASSSGTGLEKLFF | TGTGCCAGCAGCTCCGGGACAGGTCTAGAAAAACTGTTTTTT | TRBD1 | TRBJ1-4 | NA | TRBV7-2
CASSSGQFNEQFF | TGTGCCAGCAGTTCAGGACAGTTCAATGAGCAGTTCTTC | NA | TRBJ2-1 | NA | TRBV6-1
CASSPLTALGSGNTIYF | TGTGCCAGCTCACCTTTGACAGCTTTGGGCTCTGGAAACACCATATATTTT | NA | TRBJ1-3 | NA | TRBV18
CASSQYTSTGELFF | TGTGCCAGCAGCCAATACACCTCCACCGGGGAGCTGTTTTTT | NA | TRBJ2-2 | NA | TRBV3-1/TRBV3-2
CASSVGGQGGRETQYF | TGTGCCAGCAGCGTAGGAGGACAGGGTGGTCGGGAGACCCAGTACTTC | TRBD1 | TRBJ2-5 | NA | TRBV9
CASTDTPGFGAFF | TGTGCCAGCACGGATACTCCGGGTTTCGGGGCTTTCTTT | NA | TRBJ1-1 | NA | TRBV7-2
CASSYSGLQPQHF | TGTGCCAGCAGTTATTCAGGGCTTCAGCCCCAGCATTTT | NA | TRBJ1-5 | few | TRBV6-2/TRBV6-3
CASSLAQTRGSGELFF | TGTGCCAGCAGCTTAGCGCAGACTAGAGGTTCCGGGGAGCTGTTTTTT | NA | TRBJ2-2 | NA | TRBV7-6
CASSLSQGEGYTF | TGCGCCAGCAGCTTGTCCCAGGGAGAAGGCTACACCTTC | NA | TRBJ1-2 | NA | TRBV5-1
CASSPGDLAKNIQYF | TGTGCCAGTAGTCCCGGGGACTTAGCCAAAAACATTCAGTACTTC | NA | TRBJ2-4 | NA | TRBV19
CASSYPLEGTDTQYF | TGTGCCAGCAGTTACCCACTCGAGGGCACAGATACGCAGTATTTT | NA | TRBJ2-3 | NA | TRBV6-6
CAISGGLANEQYF | TGTGCCATCAGCGGGGGACTAGCTAACGAGCAGTACTTC | TRBD2 | TRBJ2-7 | NA | TRBV10-3
CASSPWTGRNTEAFF | TGTGCCAGCAGTCCTTGGACAGGGAGGAACACTGAAGCTTTCTTT | TRBD1 | TRBJ1-1 | few | TRBV6-5
CASRGGYEQYF | TGTGCCAGCAGGGGGGGGTACGAGCAGTACTTC | TRBD2 | TRBJ2-7 | NA | TRBV6-5
CASRITQKTSGTKYF | TGTGCCAGCAGGATTACACAGAAGACTAGCGGGACTAAGTACTTC | TRBD2 | TRBJ2-7 | NA | TRBV2
CSVEGWGRTYNEQFF | TGCAGCGTTGAAGGTTGGGGGAGGACCTACAATGAGCAGTTCTTC | NA | TRBJ2-1 | NA | TRBV29-1
CASSYPSQGDVANYGYTF | TGTGCCAGCAGTTACCCTTCACAGGGTGATGTAGCTAACTATGGCTACACCTTC | NA | TRBJ1-2 | NA | TRBV6-2/TRBV6-3
CASSSPGQNTEAFF | TGTGCCAGCAGTAGCCCAGGTCAGAACACTGAAGCTTTCTTT | NA | TRBJ1-1 | NA | TRBV28
CASSHSSKGAVEAFF | TGTGCCAGCAGCCACTCCTCAAAGGGGGCAGTGGAAGCTTTCTTT | TRBD1 | TRBJ1-1 | once | TRBV14
CASSYSVRLRIQETQYF | TGTGCCAGCAGTTACTCGGTGAGACTTCGGATCCAAGAGACCCAGTACTTC | NA | TRBJ2-5 | NA | TRBV6-2/TRBV6-3
CASSQDPGQGRNEQFF | TGCGCCAGCAGCCAAGATCCCGGACAGGGGCGGAATGAGCAGTTCTTC | TRBD1 | TRBJ2-1 | NA | TRBV4-1
CASSPGQAYTEAFF | TGTGCCAGCTCACCTGGACAGGCTTACACTGAAGCTTTCTTT | TRBD1 | TRBJ1-1 | NA | TRBV18
CSVGSGNEQFF | TGCAGTGTTGGGTCGGGGAATGAGCAGTTCTTC | NA | TRBJ2-1 | few | TRBV20-1
CASSFDRQSEAFF | TGTGCCAGCAGCTTCGATCGACAATCTGAAGCTTTCTTT | NA | TRBJ1-1 | NA | TRBV7-9
CASSLKVEQFF | TGTGCCAGCAGCTTAAAGGTTGAGCAGTTCTTC | NA | TRBJ2-1 | NA | TRBV5-6
CAVEPGQGANEQFF | TGTGCCGTCGAACCGGGACAGGGGGCAAATGAGCAGTTCTTC | TRBD1 | TRBJ2-1 | NA | TRBV10-3
CASRPGLETQYF | TGTGCCAGCAGGCCAGGGTTGGAGACCCAGTACTTC | NA | TRBJ2-5 | NA | TRBV6-5
CASRLAGGPHNEQFF | TGCGCCAGCAGACTAGCGGGAGGGCCCCACAATGAGCAGTTCTTC | TRBD2 | TRBJ2-1 | NA | TRBV10-2
CASSSYGNTGANVLTF | TGTGCCAGCAGCTCCTACGGTAATACTGGGGCCAACGTCCTGACTTTC | NA | TRBJ2-6 | NA | TRBV7-2
CASSLGGTGGGNYGYTF | TGTGCCAGCAGCTTAGGCGGGACAGGGGGCGGGAACTATGGCTACACCTTC | TRBD1 | TRBJ1-2 | NA | TRBV7-2
CASSLDGTYTEAFF | TGTGCCAGCAGCTTAGACGGCACCTACACTGAAGCTTTCTTT | NA | TRBJ1-1 | NA | TRBV11-3
CASSRTSGQGIITYEQYF | TGTGCCAGTAGCCGAACCTCCGGGCAGGGGATTATTACCTACGAGCAGTACTTC | NA | TRBJ2-7 | NA | TRBV19
CASSWGVGVNTEAFF | TGTGCCAGCAGTTGGGGGGTAGGGGTGAACACTGAAGCTTTCTTT | NA | TRBJ1-1 | NA | TRBV6-5
CASSQGKGGSYEQYF | TGCGCCAGTAGCCAGGGAAAGGGGGGGTCCTACGAGCAGTACTTC | NA | TRBJ2-7 | NA | TRBV10-1
CASSYSGTPGGNTIYF | TGTGCCAGCAGTTACTCCGGCACCCCGGGGGGAAACACCATATATTTT | NA | TRBJ1-3 | NA | TRBV6-5
CASRVQGANTEAFF | TGTGCCAGCAGGGTACAGGGGGCGAACACTGAAGCTTTCTTT | TRBD1 | TRBJ1-1 | NA | TRBV5-5
CASSIRGYSYEQYF | TGTGCCAGTAGTATAAGGGGATATTCCTACGAGCAGTACTTC | NA | TRBJ2-7 | NA | TRBV19
CASSLQGPNNSPLHF | TGTGCCAGCAGCTTACAGGGGCCGAATAATTCACCCCTCCACTTT | NA | TRBJ1-6 | NA | TRBV7-3
CASSPLLAGDTQYF | TGCGCCAGCAGCCCGCTGCTAGCGGGGGATACGCAGTATTTT | TRBD2 | TRBJ2-3 | once | TRBV4-3